The TCR beta chain under discussion was sequenced for a study of molecular identifiers for immune sequencing clone quantification. The study's findings and limits: In naive cells, clones above 20 RNA copies held under 1% of molecules, whereas in effector cells they held over 98%. Barcodes shared by identical TCR molecules could lead to underestimated sizes of highly expanded clones.

This clonotype has a handful of counts. The antigen is unknown. This CDR3 comprises 13 residues. V was pared by 9 bases and J by 7 bases, with 19 bases between. Germline V gene sequence: CDR1 MNHEY, CDR2 SMNVEV (reference sequence). TCRdb processed the PCR reads anew with MiXCR; each CDR3 protein has one entry. The sample includes just under 65,000 distinct CDR3 sequences, roughly 17% of them seen just once. This chain uses TRBV27 with TRBJ2-7, with D perhaps matching TRBD2 (6 bases). This TCR was recovered from a human donor in good health. Some libraries in this study had Jurkat cell RNA spiked in. The sample comprised naive CD8+ T cells from blood, with Jurkat cell RNA spiked in. Regarding subset: FACS-sorted CD8+CD4-CCR7+CD45RA+ naive T cells. This chain's CDR3 is CASRGLPLGEQYF. The CDR3 nucleotides are TGTGCCAGTCGGGGACTGCCGTTGGGAGAGCAGTACTTC.